This TCR beta chain appears in the sequencing data of a study of T cells in Graves' hyperthyroidism and ophthalmopathy. Overall study findings and caveats: Blood also contained most expanded thyroid clonotypes above 0.001. The authors' 13 V-J model separated ophthalmopathy from stable hyperthyroidism.

Trimming at V came to 6 bases and at J to 4 bases, leaving 9 bases not matched to a gene. This CDR3 spans 14 amino acids. There were TCR beta CDR3 regions amplified from RNA transcripts. During a first-round RT-PCR of the TCR CDR3, the HTBI primer set was used. Via MiXCR, TCRdb re-called the multiplex PCR reads, giving one row per CDR3 protein. The repertoire holds 90,000 to 120,000 distinct CDR3 sequences, more than 15% seen once, with around 44% in the top ten. As concerns this clonotype: No antigen is known for it.

Clinical symptoms, serum thyroxine, TRAb, thyroid ultrasound and orbital computed tomography informed diagnoses. PBMCs were collected from an approximately 10 ml volume of fresh peripheral blood. The V and J genes are TRBV12-3 or TRBV12-4 and TRBJ2-7, with 7 bases that match TRBD1. The receptor was isolated from a woman between 45 and 65 years old with Graves' hyperthyroidism. What was sequenced was blood. In DNA, the CDR3 is TGTGCCAGCAGAAAACAGGGGATTCAATACGAGCAGTACTTC. This sequence encodes CASRKQGIQYEQYF.